One and the same sample provided the 20 T cell receptor beta chains below, sequenced in a study of high-grade serous ovarian cancer treatment subgroups. Measured with immunoSEQ multiplex PCR; TCRdb has only the in-frame clones, and not every one. The table includes over 6,500 clones, about 78% detected once. Tumor samples were taken before definitive surgery or chemotherapy. Source material: tumor tissue. The receptors shown here come from a human donor with high-grade serous ovarian cancer.

The CDR3, as DNA: TGTGCCGGACAGACGGAACAGGGAGGATCACCCCTCCACTTT. Translating it yields CAGQTEQGGSPLHF. The chain is built from TRBV2 and TRBJ1-6; maybe TRBD1 (6 bases). Germline CDR1 SNHLY, CDR2 FYNNEI. The germline V and J ends were trimmed by 11 bases and 10 bases, with 21 bases remaining between them. This CDR3 has 14 amino acids.

This sequence joins TRBV9 and TRBJ1-6; D remains ambiguous. Deletions cut 5 bases from V and 5 bases from J, with 11 bases between. This CDR3 has 14 residues. Germline V lookup: CDR1 SGDLS, CDR2 YYNGEE. CDR3 in amino acids: CASSGGENNSPLHF. The CDR3, as DNA: TGTGCCAGCAGTGGAGGTGAGAATAATTCACCCCTCCACTTT.

The V and J genes are TRBV12-5 and TRBJ2-3; the D gene is possibly TRBD2 (6 bases). With 2 bases removed from V and 6 bases from J, the gap between germline ends came to 9 bases. This CDR3 spans 13 amino acids. Germline V lookup: CDR1 LGHNT, CDR2 FRNRAP. The CDR3 reads CASGLIGGDTQYF. Written as DNA, the CDR3 is TGTGCTAGTGGTTTGATTGGGGGGGATACGCAGTATTTT.

This clone has only a few counts. The V and J genes are TRBV10-3 and TRBJ1-2; D is perhaps TRBD1 (6 bases). CDR3 size: 15 residues. CDR1 and CDR2 (germline): ENHRY, SYGVKD. V dropped 1 base and J dropped 7 bases, with 16 bases sitting between them. The DNA for the CDR3 is TGTGCCATCAGTGAGTATCAACAGGGCCCCGCTGGCTACACCTTC. This encodes CAISEYQQGPAGYTF.

The rearrangement links TRBV7-3 to TRBJ1-3; D is unclear. V lost 5 bases and J 0 bases, leaving 5 bases between the germline ends. The CDR3 has 13 amino acids. CDR1 SGHTA and CDR2 FQGTGA come from the germline V gene. The CDR3, as DNA: TGTGCCAGCAGCCCGTCCTCTGGAAACACCATATATTTT. Residues: CASSPSSGNTIYF.

The chain joins TRBV5-4 to TRBJ2-1; the D gene could be TRBD1 or TRBD2 (5 bases each). Between the trimmed V and J ends, which lost 1 base and 8 bases, there was a span of 19 bases. The CDR3 consists of 16 residues. Per germline, CDR1 SGHNT and CDR2 YYREEE (reference sequence). The CDR3 protein is CASSLTGTPGRDEQFF. CDR3 sequence (DNA): TGTGCCAGCAGCTTGACCGGGACGCCGGGCCGCGATGAGCAGTTCTTC.

This chain connects TRBV19 to TRBJ2-3, with TRBD1 matching over 7 bases. Germline CDR1 reads LNHDA; CDR2 reads SQIVND (reference sequence). V gave up 6 bases and J gave up 3 bases; unmatched junction bases: 9. CDR3 length: 15 amino acids. CDR3 bases: TGTGCCAGTAGGACCGGACAGGCTACGACAGATACGCAGTATTTT. This translates into CASRTGQATTDTQYF.

This clone was recorded a few times. The chain carries TRBV29-1 and TRBJ2-2; D is unclear. The germline gives CDR1 SQVTM, CDR2 ANQGSEA. The germline V and J ends were trimmed by 3 bases and 2 bases, with 1 base remaining between them. The CDR3 contains 11 residues. The CDR3 loop reads CSVDNTGELFF. CDR3 bases: TGCAGCGTTGATAACACCGGGGAGCTGTTTTTT.

In DNA form, the CDR3 reads TGTGCCAGCAGTTCAGGGCGGACTGAAGCTTTCTTT. Its protein product is CASSSGRTEAFF. This sequence joins TRBV6-5 and TRBJ1-1, with a weak D call TRBD1 (5 bases). Germline V lookup: CDR1 MNHEY, CDR2 SVGAGI. Trimming shortened V by 4 bases and J by 5 bases, and 8 bases separated the two germline ends. The CDR3 runs 12 residues.

This clone was counted a few times. The gene calls are TRBV7-2 and TRBJ2-7; D not resolved. CDR3 length: 14 amino acids. Trimming took off 2 bases at V and 5 bases at J, with 13 bases between the two ends. Germline values: CDR1 SGHTA, CDR2 FQGNSA. In DNA, the CDR3 is TGTGCCAGCAGCTTAATAGGACCCACTAACGAGCAGTACTTC. Protein: CASSLIGPTNEQYF.

This rearrangement joins TRBV7-9 to TRBJ2-1; the D call may be TRBD1 or TRBD2 (7 bases each). CDR3 size: 16 residues. From germline, CDR1 is SEHNR and CDR2 FQNEAQ (reference sequence). The V end was cut by 3 bases, the J end by 8 bases, with 20 bases between. The CDR3 spells CASSLIAGGVGHEQFF. As DNA, the CDR3 is TGTGCCAGCAGCTTGATAGCAGGGGGGGTAGGACATGAGCAGTTCTTC. Full variable domain (outside the CDR3, taken from reference TRBV7-9 and TRBJ2-1): DTGVSQNPRHKITKRGQNVTFRCDPISEHNRLYWYRQTLGQGPEFLTYFQNEAQLEKSRLLSDRFSAERPKGSFSTLEIQRTEQGDSAMYLCASSLIAGGVGHEQFFGPGTRLTVL.

This sequence joins TRBV11-2 and TRBJ2-1; D is unresolved. This CDR3 region has 15 residues. V was pared by 1 base and J by 9 bases, with 16 bases between. Germline V gene data show CDR1 as SGHAT and CDR2 as FQNNGV. The chain's CDR3 is CASSLVFRLVSEQFF. In DNA, the CDR3 is TGTGCCAGCAGCTTAGTCTTTAGGCTAGTATCTGAGCAGTTCTTC.

The rearrangement uses TRBV30 and TRBJ1-2; D might be TRBD1 (5 bases). The CDR3 extends over 13 amino acids. Germline V gives CDR1 GTSNPN, CDR2 SVGIG (reference sequence). Trimming took 2 bases from V and 6 from J, leaving 13 bases between them. The CDR3 sequence: CAWSSGGKDGYTF. The DNA of the CDR3 is TGTGCCTGGAGTAGTGGGGGAAAGGATGGCTACACCTTC.

The J gene is TRBJ2-3, the V gene TRBV10-2; tentative D call: TRBD2 (6 bases). Trimming took 2 bases from V and 7 from J, leaving 22 bases between them. The CDR3 sequence is 17 residues long. Germline CDR1 WSHSY, CDR2 SAAADI. CDR3 in DNA: TGCGCCAGCAGTGAGATCCCAGATCGGATGGGGGGATATACGCAGTATTTT. Translating gives CASSEIPDRMGGYTQYF.

The genes are TRBV27 and TRBJ2-7, with 8 bases fitting TRBD1. The ends lost 7 bases at V and 6 bases at J; junction bases unmatched: 8. Germline V CDR1 and CDR2: MNHEY, SMNVEV (reference sequence). This CDR3 region has 13 residues. The CDR3 coding sequence is TGTGCCAGCATACGACAGGGGACACGCGAGCAGTACTTC. Translated, it gives CASIRQGTREQYF.

The rearrangement joins TRBV5-8 to TRBJ2-1, with D uncertain. The V end lost 0 bases, the J end lost 5 bases, and 3 bases lay between the germline ends. The germline gives CDR1 SGHTS, CDR2 YDEGEE. The CDR3 length is 12 residues. The CDR3 loop is CASSLVNNEQFF. Written as DNA, the CDR3 is TGTGCCAGCAGCTTGGTCAACAATGAGCAGTTCTTC. The variable domain in full, completed from reference TRBV5-8 and TRBJ2-1, reads EAGVTQSPTHLIKTRGQQATLRCSPISGHTSVYWYQQALGLGLQFLLWYDEGEERNRGNFPPRFSGRQFPNYSSELNVNALELEDSALYLCASSLVNNEQFFGPGTRLTVL.

The chain employs TRBV7-7 and TRBJ1-1; 8 nucleotides agree with TRBD1. The length of the CDR3 is 13 residues. Germline V gene lookup returns CDR1 SSHAT and CDR2 FNYEAQ (reference sequence). Trimming took 8 bases from V and 1 from J; bases not matched to a gene: 3. The CDR3 loop reads CASDRGPNTEAFF. In DNA, the CDR3 is TGTGCCAGCGACAGGGGCCCGAACACTGAAGCTTTCTTT. The full variable domain, its missing parts supplied by reference TRBV7-7 and TRBJ1-1, is GAGVSQSPRYKVTKRGQDVTLRCDPISSHATLYWYQQALGQGPEFLTYFNYEAQPDKSGLPSDRFSAERPEGSISTLTIQRTEQRDSAMYRCASDRGPNTEAFFGQGTRLTVV.

This clone came up once. The chain has TRBV6-5 and TRBJ1-1; possible D gene TRBD1, 5 bases. With 6 bases removed from V and 0 bases from J, the gap between germline ends came to 14 bases. Germline CDR1 and CDR2: MNHEY and SVGAGI. The CDR3 is made up of 15 amino acids. CDR3: CASSRYTQVNTEAFF. The CDR3 DNA reads TGTGCCAGCAGCCGATACACACAGGTGAACACTGAAGCTTTCTTT.

This clone showed up just once. The rearrangement joins TRBV6-6 to TRBJ1-1; 7 nucleotides agree with TRBD1. Unmatched junction bases numbered 6, after V lost 6 bases and J lost 8 bases. The V gene's germline CDR1 is MNHNY and CDR2 SVGAGI (reference sequence). The CDR3 contains 12 residues. In DNA, the CDR3 is TGTGCCAGCAGCGGCAGGGACAGAGAAGCTTTCTTT. Protein product: CASSGRDREAFF.

This chain uses TRBV20-1 with TRBJ2-1, with no clear D. Trimming took 1 base from V and 2 from J, leaving 0 bases between them. The CDR3 runs to 11 residues. Germline CDR1 reads DFQATT; CDR2 reads SNEGSKA (reference sequence). The DNA of the CDR3 is TGCAGTGCTAGAGCCTACAATGAGCAGTTCTTC. It specifies CSARAYNEQFF.